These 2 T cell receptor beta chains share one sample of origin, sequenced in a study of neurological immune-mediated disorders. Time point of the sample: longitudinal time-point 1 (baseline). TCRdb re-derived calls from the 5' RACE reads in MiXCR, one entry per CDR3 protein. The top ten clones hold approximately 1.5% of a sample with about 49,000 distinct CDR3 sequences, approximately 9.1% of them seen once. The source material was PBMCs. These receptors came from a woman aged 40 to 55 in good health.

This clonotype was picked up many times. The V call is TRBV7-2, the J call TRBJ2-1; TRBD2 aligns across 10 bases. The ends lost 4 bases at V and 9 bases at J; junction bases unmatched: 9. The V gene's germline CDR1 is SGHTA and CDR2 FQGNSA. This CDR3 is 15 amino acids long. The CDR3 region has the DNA TGTGCCAGCAGCTCTAGCGGGAGCACCCTGGTTGAGCAGTTCTTC. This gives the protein CASSSSGSTLVEQFF. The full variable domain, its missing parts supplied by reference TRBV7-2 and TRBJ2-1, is GAGVSQSPSNKVTEKGKDVELRCDPISGHTALYWYRQSLGQGLEFLIYFQGNSAPDKSGLPSDRFSAERTGGSVSTLTIQRTQQEDSAVYLCASSSSGSTLVEQFFGPGTRLTVL.

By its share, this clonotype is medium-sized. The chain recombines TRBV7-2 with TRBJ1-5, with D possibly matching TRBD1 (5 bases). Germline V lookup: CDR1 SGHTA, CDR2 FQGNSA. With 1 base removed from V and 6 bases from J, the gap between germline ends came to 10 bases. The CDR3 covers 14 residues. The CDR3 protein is CASSLVQGGQPQHF. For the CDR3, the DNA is TGTGCCAGCAGCTTAGTTCAGGGCGGTCAGCCCCAGCATTTT.